The 26 T cell receptor beta chains listed next were all sequenced from one sample in a study of blood T cell repertoires in COVID-19 (dated by TCRdb to 2018 to 2021). Library creation used the immunoSEQ multiplex PCR assay. The table comes from immuneACCESS by way of TCRdb, which keeps in-frame sequences with V and J called. Part of the clones is missing from these tables; in studies checked, under half for an unresolved V gene and the rest for unknown reasons. In all, the sample holds about 58,000 clones, and 85% of those were seen once. The ten top clones hold roughly 16% of the sample. Sequenced: peripheral blood. Receptors originate from a human donor in a cohort sampled during active COVID-19.

The chain employs TRBV19 and TRBJ2-7; a weak D match, TRBD2 (6 bases). With 5 bases removed from V and 3 bases from J, the gap between germline ends came to 26 bases. The CDR3 has 18 residues. Germline CDR1 and CDR2: LNHDA and SQIVND (reference sequence). In DNA, the CDR3 is TGTGCCAGTAGTCGGACGGGTAGCGGAGAATCATTTTTCTACGAGCAGTACTTC. Translated: CASSRTGSGESFFYEQYF.

V and J are TRBV7-9 and TRBJ2-2; 8 bases agree with TRBD2. The ends lost 2 bases at V and 4 bases at J; junction bases unmatched: 9. The CDR3 length is 17 residues. Looked up from germline, CDR1 is SEHNR and CDR2 is FQNEAQ (reference sequence). CDR3 sequence reads: CASSLYRGTRGTGELFF. As DNA, the CDR3 is TGTGCCAGCAGCTTATACCGCGGGACTAGGGGCACCGGGGAGCTGTTTTTT. Full variable domain (remainder filled in from reference TRBV7-9 and TRBJ2-2): DTGVSQNPRHKITKRGQNVTFRCDPISEHNRLYWYRQTLGQGPEFLTYFQNEAQLEKSRLLSDRFSAERPKGSFSTLEIQRTEQGDSAMYLCASSLYRGTRGTGELFFGEGSRLTVL.

This clone was seen just once. This rearrangement joins TRBV29-1 to TRBJ2-3; TRBD2 agrees at 8 bases. CDR1 and CDR2 (germline): SQVTM, ANQGSEA. There are 12 residues in the CDR3. The ends lost 6 bases at V and 5 bases at J; junction bases unmatched: 4. The CDR3 protein is CSVVSGKDTQYF. CDR3 in DNA: TGCAGCGTCGTTAGCGGGAAAGATACGCAGTATTTT.

The CDR3 loop reads CASSWIAGGYEQYF. The CDR3 coding sequence is TGCGCCAGCAGCTGGATAGCGGGAGGCTACGAGCAGTACTTC. The chain carries TRBV5-1 and TRBJ2-7; 10 bases are a match to TRBD2. After removal of 3 bases from V and 3 bases from J, the junction contained 3 bases not matched to a gene. The CDR3 consists of 14 residues. The germline V gene has CDR1 SGHRS and CDR2 YFSETQ.

This chain links TRBV6-4 with TRBJ2-1, with TRBD2 matching 14 bases. The CDR3 extends over 16 amino acids. Germline-derived CDR1 and CDR2 are MRHNA and SNTAGT. The trim removed 6 bases at V and 5 bases at J, leaving 6 bases unmatched. CDR3 sequence (DNA): TGTGCCAGCAGCTCCGTGACTAGCGGGGGGGACAATGAGCAGTTCTTC. This codes for CASSSVTSGGDNEQFF.

J is TRBJ1-1 and V is TRBV18; no definite D call. Germline-derived CDR1 and CDR2 are KGHSH and LQKENI. The V end lost 3 bases, the J end lost 2 bases, and 10 bases lay between the germline ends. This CDR3 contains 14 residues. The CDR3 DNA follows: TGTGCCAGCTCACCCCCGGCGACTAACACTGAAGCTTTCTTT. Protein product: CASSPPATNTEAFF.

There are a few counts of this clone. In DNA form, the CDR3 reads TGCGCCAGCAGCTTGACCCCGGGCTCCTACGAGCAGTACTTC. Translated: CASSLTPGSYEQYF. The gene calls are TRBV5-1 and TRBJ2-7; D is undetermined. This CDR3 has 14 residues. The V gene lost 1 base and the J gene lost 0 bases, with 8 bases spanning the gap. Germline CDR1 reads SGHRS; CDR2 reads YFSETQ.

This clone has just one count. J is TRBJ2-3 and V is TRBV7-2; TRBD1 agrees at 11 bases. Trimming took 8 bases from V and 8 from J; bases not matched to a gene: 12. Germline V CDR1 and CDR2: SGHTA, FQGNSA. The CDR3 is 15 residues long. This chain's CDR3 is CASGSQDRGRGTQYF. Here the CDR3 DNA reads TGTGCCAGCGGTTCCCAGGACAGGGGGCGTGGTACGCAGTATTTT.

This clone was observed a few times. The rearrangement joins TRBV2 to TRBJ1-6; D not resolved. Germline CDR1 and CDR2: SNHLY and FYNNEI. This CDR3 comprises 16 residues. V was shortened by 6 bases and J by 0 bases, with 12 bases between the two germline ends. The CDR3 reads CASRVTGSSYNSPLHF. The CDR3 DNA reads TGTGCCAGCAGGGTCACGGGGAGCTCCTATAATTCACCCCTCCACTTT.

The chain employs TRBV7-9 and TRBJ1-1; TRBD1 agrees at 7 bases. Germline V lookup: CDR1 SEHNR, CDR2 FQNEAQ (reference sequence). The CDR3 totals 15 residues. V dropped 1 base and J dropped 1; count of bases not matched to a gene: 3. CDR3 loop: CASSLEGQWNTEAFF. CDR3 DNA: TGTGCCAGCAGCTTAGAGGGACAGTGGAACACTGAAGCTTTCTTT.

This sequence joins TRBV4-2 and TRBJ2-1; TRBD2 matches at 8 bases. J gave up 0 bases and V 1 base, and 5 bases lay outside the gene matches. Germline V gene data show CDR1 as LGHNA and CDR2 as YNFKEQ. The CDR3 contains 17 residues. CDR3 region: CASSQVAGGTSYNEQFF. The CDR3 DNA follows: TGTGCCAGCAGCCAAGTTGCGGGAGGAACCTCCTACAATGAGCAGTTCTTC.

The gene calls are TRBV6-1 and TRBJ2-3; 12 positions match TRBD1. CDR1 MNHNS and CDR2 SASEGT come from the germline V gene. The CDR3 is made up of 18 amino acids. The V gene end was trimmed by 2 bases and the J gene end by 1 base; junction bases not matched to a gene: 7. CDR3 sequence reads: CASSEKGQGAMGTDTQYF. The CDR3 coding sequence is TGTGCCAGCAGTGAAAAGGGACAGGGGGCTATGGGCACAGATACGCAGTATTTT.

This chain joins TRBV18 and TRBJ2-3; the match to TRBD1 covers 8 bases. After removal of 2 bases from V and 3 bases from J, the junction contained 1 base not matched to a gene. Per the germline V gene, CDR1 is KGHSH and CDR2 is LQKENI. The CDR3 is made up of 14 amino acids. CDR3 sequence reads: CASSPTGGTDTQYF. The CDR3 nucleotides are TGTGCCAGCTCACCAACAGGGGGGACAGATACGCAGTATTTT.

A single count supports this clone. The chain uses TRBV30 and TRBJ1-4, with TRBD1 matching over 7 bases. This CDR3 is built from 14 residues. Losses at the gene ends were 8 bases for V and 6 bases for J; bases not matched to a gene: 12. Looked up from germline, CDR1 is GTSNPN and CDR2 is SVGIG (reference sequence). The CDR3 spells CASQETGWYEKLFF. The CDR3 nucleotides are TGTGCCAGCCAAGAGACAGGGTGGTATGAAAAACTGTTTTTT.

The V call is TRBV6-1, the J call TRBJ1-2; 8 bases are shared with TRBD1. Germline V lookup: CDR1 MNHNS, CDR2 SASEGT. The V gene end was trimmed by 3 bases and the J gene end by 2 bases; junction bases not matched to a gene: 2. The CDR3 is made up of 14 amino acids. CDR3 bases: TGTGCCAGCAGTGACCAGGGGGCGAACTATGGCTACACCTTC. It encodes CASSDQGANYGYTF.

This clone was counted once. This chain joins TRBV2 and TRBJ1-2, with 7 positions matching TRBD1. This CDR3 has 15 amino acids. From germline, CDR1 is SNHLY and CDR2 FYNNEI. The V and J ends lost 7 bases and 2 bases, in that order; junction bases with no gene match: 10. CDR3 protein: CASKTGTAENYGYTF. CDR3 nucleotides: TGTGCCAGCAAAACCGGGACAGCGGAAAACTATGGCTACACCTTC.

This sequence joins TRBV3-1 (or the pseudogene TRBV3-2) and TRBJ1-1, with D unclear. This CDR3 is built from 14 residues. Germline V gene sequence: CDR1 LGHDT, CDR2 YNNKEL (reference sequence). Trimming took 7 bases from V and 5 from J, leaving 17 bases between them. Here the CDR3 DNA reads TGTGCCAGCAAGGAATTTACGGTCGGGACTGAAGCTTTCTTT. It translates to CASKEFTVGTEAFF.

The sample holds one count of this clone. The chain recombines TRBV18 with TRBJ1-1, with D possibly matching TRBD1 (5 bases). The germline gives CDR1 KGHSH, CDR2 LQKENI. The V end lost 3 bases, the J end lost 7 bases, and 12 bases lay between the germline ends. The CDR3 spans 13 residues. CDR3 sequence: CASSPSRASEAFF. CDR3 DNA sequence: TGTGCCAGCTCACCGTCCAGGGCCAGTGAAGCTTTCTTT.

This clone appeared a single time. The chain recombines TRBV18 with TRBJ2-5, with a tentative D call TRBD2 (6 bases). V shed 6 bases and J shed 1 base, with 15 bases lying between them. The CDR3 is made up of 15 amino acids. Germline V gene data show CDR1 as KGHSH and CDR2 as LQKENI. The CDR3: CASSGRFSGQETQYF. CDR3 nucleotide sequence: TGTGCCAGCTCCGGACGATTTAGCGGCCAAGAGACCCAGTACTTC.

The chain carries TRBV12-5 and TRBJ2-5; D not resolved. Germline V gene sequence: CDR1 LGHNT, CDR2 FRNRAP. The CDR3 has 14 amino acids. Trimming pared 1 base from V and 2 bases from J, leaving 8 bases between. The CDR3 DNA follows: TGTGCTAGTGGTTTGGGACATTTACAAGAGACCCAGTACTTC. This codes for CASGLGHLQETQYF.

This clone showed up just a few times. The J gene is TRBJ1-3, the V gene TRBV18, with D maybe TRBD1 (5 bases). CDR3 size: 15 residues. The V end lost 0 bases, the J end lost 1 base, and 7 bases lay between the germline ends. Looked up from germline, CDR1 is KGHSH and CDR2 is LQKENI. The CDR3 DNA follows: TGTGCCAGCTCACCACCGTCAGGGTCTGGAAACACCATATATTTT. It specifies CASSPPSGSGNTIYF.

V and J are TRBV3-1 (or the pseudogene TRBV3-2) and TRBJ1-4; TRBD1 is a possible D gene (5 bases). This CDR3 is built from 14 residues. The germline V gene has CDR1 LGHDT and CDR2 YNNKEL (reference sequence). Between the trimmed V and J ends, which lost 1 base and 7 bases, there was a span of 10 bases. CDR3 bases: TGTGCCAGCAGCCAAGTGGGGGGTGGTGAAAAACTGTTTTTT. Protein product: CASSQVGGGEKLFF.

The J gene is TRBJ2-1, the V gene TRBV6-5, with TRBD1 identical over 8 bases. The germline V gene has CDR1 MNHEY and CDR2 SVGAGI. Germline trimming cut 4 bases from V and 5 bases from J; bases unmatched to any gene: 7. This CDR3 is 15 amino acids long. The CDR3 nucleotides are TGTGCCAGCAGTTTTAGCAGGGGGCGAAACAATGAGCAGTTCTTC. Its protein is CASSFSRGRNNEQFF.

The chain is built from TRBV11-2 and TRBJ2-3, with a weak D call TRBD1 (5 bases). Germline assignment: CDR1 SGHAT and CDR2 FQNNGV. The CDR3 totals 14 residues. The V and J ends lost 2 bases and 8 bases respectively, with 14 bases between them. Here the CDR3 DNA reads TGTGCCAGCAGCTTAACGGACCCCCAGGGTACGCAGTATTTT. It yields the protein CASSLTDPQGTQYF.

The chain carries TRBV4-1 and TRBJ2-1, with a tentative D call TRBD1 (6 bases). The germline V and J ends were trimmed by 4 bases and 7 bases, with 8 bases remaining between them. The CDR3 has 12 residues. CDR1 and CDR2 from the germline V gene are MGHRA and YSYEKL. CDR3 DNA: TGCGCCAGCAGCCGAGGGGGAAATGAGCAGTTCTTC. It is translated as CASSRGGNEQFF.

V gene TRBV12-5 combines with J gene TRBJ2-7; a possible D gene is TRBD1 (6 bases). This CDR3 contains 14 residues. From germline, CDR1 is LGHNT and CDR2 FRNRAP. The V end was cut by 6 bases, the J end by 2 bases, with 14 bases between. The CDR3 region is CASGPSRDTYEQYF. The CDR3 DNA follows: TGTGCTAGTGGCCCAAGCCGGGACACCTACGAGCAGTACTTC.